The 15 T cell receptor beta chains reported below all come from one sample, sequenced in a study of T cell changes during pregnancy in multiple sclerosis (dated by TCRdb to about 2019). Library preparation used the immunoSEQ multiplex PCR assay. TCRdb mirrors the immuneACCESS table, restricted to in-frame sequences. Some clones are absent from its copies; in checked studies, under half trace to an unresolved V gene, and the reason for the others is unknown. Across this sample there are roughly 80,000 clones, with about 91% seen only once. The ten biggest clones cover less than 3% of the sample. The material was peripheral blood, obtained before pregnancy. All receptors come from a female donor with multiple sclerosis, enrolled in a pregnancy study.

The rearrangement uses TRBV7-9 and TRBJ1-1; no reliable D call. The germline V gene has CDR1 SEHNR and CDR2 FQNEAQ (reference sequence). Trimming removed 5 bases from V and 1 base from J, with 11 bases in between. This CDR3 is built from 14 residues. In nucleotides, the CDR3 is TGTGCCAGCAGCCCGCCCGTCGGGAACACTGAAGCTTTCTTT. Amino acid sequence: CASSPPVGNTEAFF.

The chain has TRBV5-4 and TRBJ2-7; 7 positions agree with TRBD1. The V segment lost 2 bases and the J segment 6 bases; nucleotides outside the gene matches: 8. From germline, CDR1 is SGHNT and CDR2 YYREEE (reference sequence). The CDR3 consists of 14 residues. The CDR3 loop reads CASSFPSDRAEQYF. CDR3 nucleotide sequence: TGTGCCAGCAGCTTCCCATCCGACAGGGCCGAGCAGTACTTC.

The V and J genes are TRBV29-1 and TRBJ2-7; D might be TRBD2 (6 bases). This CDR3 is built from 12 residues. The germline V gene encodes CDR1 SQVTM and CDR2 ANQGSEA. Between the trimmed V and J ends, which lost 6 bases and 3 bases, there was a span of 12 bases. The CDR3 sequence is CSVGTPLYEQYF. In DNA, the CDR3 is TGCAGCGTCGGGACTCCTCTCTACGAGCAGTACTTC.

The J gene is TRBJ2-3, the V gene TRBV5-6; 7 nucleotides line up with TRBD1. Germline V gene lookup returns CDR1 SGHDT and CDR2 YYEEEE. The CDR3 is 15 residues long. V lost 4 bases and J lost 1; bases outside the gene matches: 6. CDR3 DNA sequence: TGTGCCAGCAGCCCGACAGGGCAAGGCACAGATACGCAGTATTTT. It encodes CASSPTGQGTDTQYF.

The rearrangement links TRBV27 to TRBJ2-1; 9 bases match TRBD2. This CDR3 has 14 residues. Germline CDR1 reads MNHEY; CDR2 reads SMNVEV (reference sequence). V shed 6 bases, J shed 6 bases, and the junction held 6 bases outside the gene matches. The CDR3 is CASRSGGRGNEQFF. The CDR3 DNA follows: TGTGCCAGCAGGTCGGGCGGGAGGGGCAATGAGCAGTTCTTC.

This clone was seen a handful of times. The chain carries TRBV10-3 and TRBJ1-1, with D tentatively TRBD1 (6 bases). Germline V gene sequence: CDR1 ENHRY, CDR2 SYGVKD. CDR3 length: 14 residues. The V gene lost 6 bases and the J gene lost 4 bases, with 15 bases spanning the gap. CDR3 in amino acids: CAISSGTKGTEAFF. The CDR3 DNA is TGTGCCATCAGCTCCGGGACAAAGGGCACTGAAGCTTTCTTT.

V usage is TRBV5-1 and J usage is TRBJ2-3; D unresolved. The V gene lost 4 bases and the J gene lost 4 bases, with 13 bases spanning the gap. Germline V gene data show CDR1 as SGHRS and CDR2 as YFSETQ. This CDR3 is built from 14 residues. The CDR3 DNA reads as TGCGCCAGCAGCGACCTGCGCGAGGCAGATACGCAGTATTTT. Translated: CASSDLREADTQYF.

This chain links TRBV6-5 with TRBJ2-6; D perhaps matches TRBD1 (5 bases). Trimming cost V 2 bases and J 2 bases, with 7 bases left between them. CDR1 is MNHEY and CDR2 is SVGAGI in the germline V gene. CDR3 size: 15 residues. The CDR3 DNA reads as TGTGCCAGCAGTTACAGGGGCGCTGGGGCCAACGTCCTGACTTTC. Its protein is CASSYRGAGANVLTF.

In DNA form, the CDR3 reads TGTGCCAGCAGCCTAACAGGGGGCGGCACGGACGAGCAGTACTTC. Its translation is CASSLTGGGTDEQYF. The rearrangement uses TRBV13 and TRBJ2-7; 9 positions agree with TRBD1. The germline V gene encodes CDR1 PRHDT and CDR2 FYEKMQ (reference sequence). V lost 5 bases, J lost 5 bases, and 10 bases stayed unmatched. The CDR3 consists of 15 residues.

The CDR3 DNA is TGTGCCAGCAGTTGGACAGTCCCCTACGAGCAGTACTTC. Translated: CASSWTVPYEQYF. The chain uses TRBV6-5 and TRBJ2-7; D possibly corresponds to TRBD1 (6 bases). The CDR3 extends over 13 amino acids. V lost 4 bases to trimming and J lost 2 bases, with 9 bases between them. Germline V gives CDR1 MNHEY, CDR2 SVGAGI.

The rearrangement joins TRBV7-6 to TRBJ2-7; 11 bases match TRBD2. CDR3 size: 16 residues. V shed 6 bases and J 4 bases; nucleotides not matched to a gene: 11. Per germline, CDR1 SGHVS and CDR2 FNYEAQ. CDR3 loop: CASSSMTSGIPYEQYF. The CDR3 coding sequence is TGTGCCAGCAGTTCTATGACTAGCGGGATACCGTACGAGCAGTACTTC.

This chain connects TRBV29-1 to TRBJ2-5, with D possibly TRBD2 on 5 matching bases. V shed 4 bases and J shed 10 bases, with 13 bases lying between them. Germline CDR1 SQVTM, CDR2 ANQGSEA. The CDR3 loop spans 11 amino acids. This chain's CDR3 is CSVVRGMSQYF. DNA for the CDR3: TGCAGCGTTGTAAGAGGGATGAGCCAGTACTTC.

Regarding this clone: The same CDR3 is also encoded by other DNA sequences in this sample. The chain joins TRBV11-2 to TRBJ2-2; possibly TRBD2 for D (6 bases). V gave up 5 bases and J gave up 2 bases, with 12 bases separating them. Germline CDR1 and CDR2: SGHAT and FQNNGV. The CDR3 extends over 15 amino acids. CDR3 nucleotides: TGTGCCAGCAGCCCCGGGACTTTAAACACCGGGGAGCTGTTTTTT. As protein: CASSPGTLNTGELFF.

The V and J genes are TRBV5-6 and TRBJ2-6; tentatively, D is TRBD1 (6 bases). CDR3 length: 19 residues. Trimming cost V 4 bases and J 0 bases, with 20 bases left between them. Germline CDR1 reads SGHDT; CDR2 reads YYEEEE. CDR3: CASSRRGGKLNSGANVLTF. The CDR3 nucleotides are TGTGCCAGCAGCCGAAGAGGGGGAAAACTAAACTCTGGGGCCAACGTCCTGACTTTC. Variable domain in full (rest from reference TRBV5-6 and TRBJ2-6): DAGVTQSPTHLIKTRGQQVTLRCSPKSGHDTVSWYQQALGQGPQFIFQYYEEEERQRGNFPDRFSGHQFPNYSSELNVNALLLGDSALYLCASSRRGGKLNSGANVLTFGAGSRLTVL.

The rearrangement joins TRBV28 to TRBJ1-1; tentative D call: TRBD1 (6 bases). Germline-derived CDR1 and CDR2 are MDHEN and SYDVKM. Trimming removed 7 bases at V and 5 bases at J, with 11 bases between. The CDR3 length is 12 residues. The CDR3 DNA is TGTGCCAGCAAAACAGGGAGAACTGAAGCTTTCTTT. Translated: CASKTGRTEAFF.